In its sample, the clone carrying this T cell receptor (beta chain) was seen a few times. Its target is not known. Germline V gene sequence: CDR1 PRHDT, CDR2 FYEKMQ (reference sequence). Trimming removed 5 bases at V and 5 bases at J, with 15 bases between. This CDR3 is built from 14 residues. Of the isolated RNA, all was reverse transcribed, and so the sequenced material was expressed TCRB transcripts. Produced via immunoSEQ multiplex PCR; TCRdb's table is partial and in-frame only. The table shows 430,000 or so clones, with 11% occurring only once. The sample comes from a study of beta chain features in type 1 diabetes. Findings and limits, study-wide: A closer apparent resemblance between naive, central memory and Treg TCRB repertoires was seen in patients than in healthy donors. PCR, the amplification step, might favor shorter templates, equally in patients and controls. Patients with Type 1 diabetes showed moderately but significantly shorter TCRB CDR3s in all four CD4+ subsets.

This TCR was sampled from a woman aged 18-29 years in good health. The V gene is TRBV13, the J gene TRBJ2-5; D is possibly TRBD2 (5 bases). Sequenced sample: naive CD4+ T cells from blood. Here the CDR3 DNA reads TGTGCCAGCAGCCAATCCGGACTCAGGGAGACCCAGTACTTC. Translating it yields CASSQSGLRETQYF.